The 7 T cell receptor beta chains reported below all come from one sample, sequenced in a study of shared clonotypes between healthy human individuals. Generated by immunoSEQ multiplex PCR, the TCRdb table keeps only in-frame clones and is missing some. The sample has millions of clones, 93% seen once. The sample comprised naive CD4+ T cells from PBMCs. The subset denotes: CD45RA+ positively selected. Receptor source: a man aged 18 to 30 in good health. Some clones in this sample may be carry-over from other donors' samples.

The chain links TRBV6-5 to TRBJ1-1, with TRBD1 identical over 8 bases. With V trimmed by 6 bases and J by 3 bases, 3 bases remained unmatched. The CDR3 runs to 13 residues. Looked up from germline, CDR1 is MNHEY and CDR2 is SVGAGI. Here the CDR3 reads CASSTDRDTEAFF. Here the CDR3 DNA reads TGTGCCAGCAGCACGGACAGGGACACTGAAGCTTTCTTT.

In the case of this clone: This sample includes further DNA sequences coding for the same CDR3. V gene TRBV5-1 combines with J gene TRBJ2-7, with 13 bases aligning to TRBD2. CDR3 length equals 15 residues. Germline V gene lookup returns CDR1 SGHRS and CDR2 YFSETQ. The junction had 1 base not matched to a gene; V was cut back by 0 bases and J by 4 bases. CDR3 region: CASSLGLAGGYEQYF. The CDR3 coding sequence is TGCGCCAGCAGCTTGGGACTAGCGGGAGGATACGAGCAGTACTTC.

This chain connects TRBV2 to TRBJ2-4, with 7 bases aligning to TRBD1. Looked up from germline, CDR1 is SNHLY and CDR2 is FYNNEI. V trimming: 5 bases; J trimming: 1 base; junction bases outside the gene matches: 11. The CDR3 has 17 amino acids. CDR3 amino acids: CASSLTGQENAKNIQYF. The CDR3 DNA follows: TGTGCCAGCAGTCTAACTGGACAGGAAAACGCCAAAAACATTCAGTACTTC.

J is TRBJ2-2 and V is TRBV7-8; a weak D match, TRBD2 (5 bases). The CDR3 extends over 17 amino acids. V was pared by 6 bases and J by 4 bases, with 21 bases between. CDR1 and CDR2 (germline): SGHVS, FQNEAQ. The CDR3 bases are TGTGCCAGCAGACCCGTCGGCGCCGCGGAGGCCACCGGGGAGCTGTTTTTT. Protein: CASRPVGAAEATGELFF.

The chain couples TRBV4-3 to TRBJ1-2; D may be TRBD1 (6 bases). V gave up 0 bases and J gave up 3 bases, with 14 bases separating them. The V gene's germline CDR1 is LGHNA and CDR2 YSLEER. The CDR3 extends over 16 amino acids. This CDR3 is CASSQDSSPGDYGYTF. The CDR3 coding sequence is TGCGCCAGCAGCCAAGATTCTAGTCCAGGGGACTATGGCTACACCTTC.

V usage is TRBV18 and J usage is TRBJ2-7, with a weak D call TRBD2 (5 bases). Trimming removed 3 bases at V and 6 bases at J, with 15 bases between. This CDR3 region has 14 residues. Looked up from germline, CDR1 is KGHSH and CDR2 is LQKENI. The CDR3 loop reads CASSPSRARFEQYF. CDR3 sequence (DNA): TGTGCCAGCTCACCCTCGCGGGCGCGGTTCGAGCAGTACTTC.

The rearrangement joins TRBV9 to TRBJ2-3; TRBD2 matches 14 bases. CDR3 length: 17 residues. The ends lost 2 bases at V and 4 bases at J; junction bases unmatched: 6. Germline V CDR1 and CDR2: SGDLS, YYNGEE. The CDR3: CASSVQPGLAGADTQYF. As DNA, the CDR3 is TGTGCCAGCAGCGTGCAGCCGGGACTAGCGGGAGCAGATACGCAGTATTTT.